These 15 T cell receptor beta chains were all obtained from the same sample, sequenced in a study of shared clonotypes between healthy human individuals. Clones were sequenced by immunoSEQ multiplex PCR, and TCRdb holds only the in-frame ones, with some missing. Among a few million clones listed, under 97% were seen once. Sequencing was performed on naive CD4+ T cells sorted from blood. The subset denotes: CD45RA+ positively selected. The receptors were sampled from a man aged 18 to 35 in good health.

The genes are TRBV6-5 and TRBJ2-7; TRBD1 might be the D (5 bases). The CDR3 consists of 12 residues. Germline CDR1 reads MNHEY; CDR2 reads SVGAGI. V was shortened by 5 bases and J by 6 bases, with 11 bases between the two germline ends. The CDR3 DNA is TGTGCCAGCAGTAACCGACAGTCCGAGCAGTACTTC. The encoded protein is CASSNRQSEQYF.

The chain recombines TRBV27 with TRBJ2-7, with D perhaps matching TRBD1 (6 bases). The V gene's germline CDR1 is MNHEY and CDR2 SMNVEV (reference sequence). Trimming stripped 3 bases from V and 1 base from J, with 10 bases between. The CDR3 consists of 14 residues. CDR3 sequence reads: CASSLQTGSYEQYF. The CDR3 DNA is TGTGCCAGCAGTTTGCAAACAGGGTCCTACGAGCAGTACTTC.

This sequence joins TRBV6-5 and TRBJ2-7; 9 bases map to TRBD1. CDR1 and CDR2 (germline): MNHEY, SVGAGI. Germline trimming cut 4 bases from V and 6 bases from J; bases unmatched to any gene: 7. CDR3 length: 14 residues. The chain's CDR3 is CASSLRGQGVEQYF. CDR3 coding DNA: TGTGCCAGCAGTTTGCGGGGACAGGGAGTCGAGCAGTACTTC.

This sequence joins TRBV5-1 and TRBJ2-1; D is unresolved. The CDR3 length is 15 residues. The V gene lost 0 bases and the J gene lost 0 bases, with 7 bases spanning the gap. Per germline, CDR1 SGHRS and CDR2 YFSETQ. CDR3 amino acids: CASSLERNSYNEQFF. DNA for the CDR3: TGCGCCAGCAGCTTGGAGCGTAACTCCTACAATGAGCAGTTCTTC. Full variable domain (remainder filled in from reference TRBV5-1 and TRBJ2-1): KAGVTQTPRYLIKTRGQQVTLSCSPISGHRSVSWYQQTPGQGLQFLFEYFSETQRNKGNFPGRFSGRQFSNSRSEMNVSTLELGDSALYLCASSLERNSYNEQFFGPGTRLTVL.

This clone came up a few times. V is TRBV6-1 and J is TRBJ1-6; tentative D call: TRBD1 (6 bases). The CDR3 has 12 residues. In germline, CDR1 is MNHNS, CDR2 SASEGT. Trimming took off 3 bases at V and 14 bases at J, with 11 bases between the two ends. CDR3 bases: TGTGCCAGCAGTGAGCACAGGGTGGCCCTCCACTTT. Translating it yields CASSEHRVALHF.

DNA of the CDR3: TGTGCTAGTGGTTTGGTAATGGGACAGGGTGGCACCGGGGAGCTGTTTTTT. Translation gives CASGLVMGQGGTGELFF. The V call is TRBV12-5, the J call TRBJ2-2; TRBD1 agrees at 9 bases. This CDR3 has 17 residues. Per the germline V gene, CDR1 is LGHNT and CDR2 is FRNRAP. V shed 0 bases, J shed 4 bases, and the junction held 6 bases outside the gene matches.

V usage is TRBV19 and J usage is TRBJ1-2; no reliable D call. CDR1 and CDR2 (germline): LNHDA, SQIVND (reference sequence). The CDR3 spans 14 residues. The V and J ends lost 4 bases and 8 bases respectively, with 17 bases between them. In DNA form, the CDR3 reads TGTGCCAGTAGTAAGTCTAGTGAGGGTGGCGGCTACACCTTC. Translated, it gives CASSKSSEGGGYTF.

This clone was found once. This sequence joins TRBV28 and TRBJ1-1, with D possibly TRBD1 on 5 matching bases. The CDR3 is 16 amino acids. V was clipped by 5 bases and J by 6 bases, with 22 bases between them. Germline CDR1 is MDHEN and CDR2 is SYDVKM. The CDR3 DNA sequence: TGTGCCAGCAGTGTTTTGATCGCTGGAGGGGTCCCTGAAGCTTTCTTT. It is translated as CASSVLIAGGVPEAFF.

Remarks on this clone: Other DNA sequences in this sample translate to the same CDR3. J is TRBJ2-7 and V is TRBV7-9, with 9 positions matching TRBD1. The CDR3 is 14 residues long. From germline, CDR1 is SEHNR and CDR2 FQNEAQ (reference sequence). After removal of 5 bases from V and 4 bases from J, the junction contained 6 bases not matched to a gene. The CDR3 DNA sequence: TGTGCCAGCAGCCTCGGACAGGGGACTTACGAGCAGTACTTC. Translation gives CASSLGQGTYEQYF. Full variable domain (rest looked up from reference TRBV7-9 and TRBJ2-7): DTGVSQNPRHKITKRGQNVTFRCDPISEHNRLYWYRQTLGQGPEFLTYFQNEAQLEKSRLLSDRFSAERPKGSFSTLEIQRTEQGDSAMYLCASSLGQGTYEQYFGPGTRLTVT.

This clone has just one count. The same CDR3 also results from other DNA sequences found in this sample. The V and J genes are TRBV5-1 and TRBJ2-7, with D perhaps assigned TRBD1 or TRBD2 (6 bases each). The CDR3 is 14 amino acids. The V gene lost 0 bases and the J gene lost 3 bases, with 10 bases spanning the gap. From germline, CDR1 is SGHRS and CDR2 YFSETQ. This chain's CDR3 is CASSLDGGGYEQYF. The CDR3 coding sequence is TGCGCCAGCAGCTTGGATGGAGGGGGCTACGAGCAGTACTTC.

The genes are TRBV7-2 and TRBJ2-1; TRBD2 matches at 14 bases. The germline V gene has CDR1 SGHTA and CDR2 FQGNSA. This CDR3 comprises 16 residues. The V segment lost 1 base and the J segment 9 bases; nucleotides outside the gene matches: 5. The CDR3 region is CASSLGLAGGRSEQFF. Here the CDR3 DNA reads TGTGCCAGCAGCTTAGGACTAGCGGGGGGGAGGAGTGAGCAGTTCTTC.

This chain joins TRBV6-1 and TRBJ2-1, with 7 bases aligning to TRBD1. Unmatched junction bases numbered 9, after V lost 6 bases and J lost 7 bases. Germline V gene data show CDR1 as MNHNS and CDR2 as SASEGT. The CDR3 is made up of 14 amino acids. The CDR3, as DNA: TGTGCCAGCAGCCCCGGGACAGCGATTAATGAGCAGTTCTTC. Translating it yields CASSPGTAINEQFF.

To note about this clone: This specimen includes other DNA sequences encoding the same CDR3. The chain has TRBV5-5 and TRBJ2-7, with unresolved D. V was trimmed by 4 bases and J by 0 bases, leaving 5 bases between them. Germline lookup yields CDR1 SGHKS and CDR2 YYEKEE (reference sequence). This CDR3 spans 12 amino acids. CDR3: CASSPSSYEQYF. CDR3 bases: TGTGCCAGCAGCCCGAGCTCCTACGAGCAGTACTTC. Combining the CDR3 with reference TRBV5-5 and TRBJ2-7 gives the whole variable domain DAGVTQSPTHLIKTRGQQVTLRCSPISGHKSVSWYQQVLGQGPQFIFQYYEKEERGRGNFPDRFSARQFPNYSSELNVNALLLGDSALYLCASSPSSYEQYFGPGTRLTVT.

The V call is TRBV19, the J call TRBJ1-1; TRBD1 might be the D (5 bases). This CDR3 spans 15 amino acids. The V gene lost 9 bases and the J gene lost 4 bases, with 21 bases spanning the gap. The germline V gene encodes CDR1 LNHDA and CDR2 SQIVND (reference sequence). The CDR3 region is CASSDNRFWGTEAFF. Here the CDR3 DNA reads TGTGCCAGCAGCGATAACAGGTTCTGGGGCACTGAAGCTTTCTTT.

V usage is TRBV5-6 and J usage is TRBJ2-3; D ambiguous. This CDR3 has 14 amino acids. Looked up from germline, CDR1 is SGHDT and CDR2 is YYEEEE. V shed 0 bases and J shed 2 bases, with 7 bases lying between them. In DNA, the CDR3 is TGTGCCAGCAGCTTGGTGAGCCACACAGATACGCAGTATTTT. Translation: CASSLVSHTDTQYF.